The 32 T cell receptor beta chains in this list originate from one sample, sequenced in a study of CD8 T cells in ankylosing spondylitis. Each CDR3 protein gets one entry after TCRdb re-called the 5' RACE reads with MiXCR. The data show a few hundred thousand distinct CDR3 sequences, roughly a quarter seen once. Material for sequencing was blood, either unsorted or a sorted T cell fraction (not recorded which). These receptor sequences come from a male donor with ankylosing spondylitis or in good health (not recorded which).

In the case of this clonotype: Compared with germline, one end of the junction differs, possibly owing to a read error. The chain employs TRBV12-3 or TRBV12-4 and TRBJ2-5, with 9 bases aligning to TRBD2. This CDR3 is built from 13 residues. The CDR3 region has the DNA TGTGCCAGCAGCCCCTGGCGGGGGGGAGAGTCGGACTTC. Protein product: CASSPWRGGESDF.

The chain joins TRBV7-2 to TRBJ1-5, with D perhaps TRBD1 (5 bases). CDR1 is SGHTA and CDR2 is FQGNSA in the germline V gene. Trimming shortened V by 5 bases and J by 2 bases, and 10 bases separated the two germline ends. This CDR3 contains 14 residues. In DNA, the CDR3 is TGTGCCAGCAGCCGGGACTCCGGCAATCAGCCCCAGCATTTT. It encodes CASSRDSGNQPQHF.

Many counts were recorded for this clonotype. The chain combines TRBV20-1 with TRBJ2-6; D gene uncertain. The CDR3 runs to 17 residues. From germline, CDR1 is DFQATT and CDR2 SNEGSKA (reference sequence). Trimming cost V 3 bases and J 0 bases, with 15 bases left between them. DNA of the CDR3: TGCAGTGCTAGTGTTGTGGCTAGGAGCTCTGGGGCCAACGTCCTGACTTTC. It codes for CSASVVARSSGANVLTF.

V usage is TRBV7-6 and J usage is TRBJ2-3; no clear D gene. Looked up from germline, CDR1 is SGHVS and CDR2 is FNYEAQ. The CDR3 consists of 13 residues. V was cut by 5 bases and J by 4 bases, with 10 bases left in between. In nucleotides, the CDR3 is TGTGCCAGCAGCCCCGGAATTTCAGATACGCAGTATTTT. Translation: CASSPGISDTQYF.

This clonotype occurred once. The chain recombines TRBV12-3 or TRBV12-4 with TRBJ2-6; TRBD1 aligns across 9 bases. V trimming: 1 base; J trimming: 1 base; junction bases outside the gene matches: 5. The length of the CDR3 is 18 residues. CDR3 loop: CASSLVQGARSGANVLTF. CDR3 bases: TGTGCCAGCAGTTTAGTACAGGGGGCGCGATCTGGGGCCAACGTCCTGACTTTC.

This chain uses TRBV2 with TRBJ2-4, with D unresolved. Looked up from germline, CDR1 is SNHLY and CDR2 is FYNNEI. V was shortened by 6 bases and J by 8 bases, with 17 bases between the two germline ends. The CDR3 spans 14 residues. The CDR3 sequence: CASRAGPVVDIQYF. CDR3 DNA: TGTGCCAGCAGGGCCGGACCGGTCGTGGACATTCAGTACTTC.

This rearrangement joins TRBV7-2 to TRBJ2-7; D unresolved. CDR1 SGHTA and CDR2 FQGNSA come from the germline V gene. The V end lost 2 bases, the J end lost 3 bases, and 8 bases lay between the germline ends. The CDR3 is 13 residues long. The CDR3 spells CASSLSHFYEQYF. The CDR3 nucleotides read TGTGCCAGCAGCTTAAGCCATTTCTACGAGCAGTACTTC.

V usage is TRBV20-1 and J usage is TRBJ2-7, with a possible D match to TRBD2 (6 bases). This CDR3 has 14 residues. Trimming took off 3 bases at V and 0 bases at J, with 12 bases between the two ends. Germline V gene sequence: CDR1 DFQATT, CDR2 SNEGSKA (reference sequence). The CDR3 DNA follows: TGCAGTGCTAGGGGGAGGCCATACTCCTACGAGCAGTACTTC. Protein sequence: CSARGRPYSYEQYF.

This CDR3 is CASSLVAGTEPYEQYF. Here the CDR3 DNA reads TGTGCCAGCAGCTTAGTGGCAGGGACGGAACCCTACGAGCAGTACTTC. The chain employs TRBV7-2 and TRBJ2-7; D may correspond to TRBD1 or TRBD2 (5 bases each). V was shortened by 1 base and J by 2 bases, with 15 bases between the two germline ends. Germline values: CDR1 SGHTA, CDR2 FQGNSA. This CDR3 region has 16 residues.

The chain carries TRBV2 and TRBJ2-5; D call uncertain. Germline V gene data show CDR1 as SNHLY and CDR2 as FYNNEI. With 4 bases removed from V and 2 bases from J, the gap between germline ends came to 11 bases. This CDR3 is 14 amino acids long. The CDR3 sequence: CASSARADQETQYF. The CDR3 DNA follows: TGTGCCAGCAGTGCCCGGGCTGATCAAGAGACCCAGTACTTC.

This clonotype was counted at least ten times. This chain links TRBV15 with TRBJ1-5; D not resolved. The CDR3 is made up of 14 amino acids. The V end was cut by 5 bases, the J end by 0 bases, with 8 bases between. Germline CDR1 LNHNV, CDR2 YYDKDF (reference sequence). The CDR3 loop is CATSAGYSNQPQHF. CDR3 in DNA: TGTGCCACCAGCGCGGGGTATAGCAATCAGCCCCAGCATTTT. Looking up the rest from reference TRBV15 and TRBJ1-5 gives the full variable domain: DAMVIQNPRYQVTQFGKPVTLSCSQTLNHNVMYWYQQKSSQAPKLLFHYYDKDFNNEADTPDNFQSRRPNTSFCFLDIRSPGLGDTAMYLCATSAGYSNQPQHFGDGTRLSIL.

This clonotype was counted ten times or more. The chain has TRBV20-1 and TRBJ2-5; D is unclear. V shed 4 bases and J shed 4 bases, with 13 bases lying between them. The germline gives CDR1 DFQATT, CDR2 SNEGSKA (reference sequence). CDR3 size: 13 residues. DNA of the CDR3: TGCAGTGCTACCGGACGGCCTTTAGAGACCCAGTACTTC. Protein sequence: CSATGRPLETQYF.

The CDR3 is CSASGNRGGPYEQYF. The CDR3 DNA is TGCAGTGCTAGCGGCAACAGGGGGGGTCCCTACGAGCAGTACTTC. The chain is built from TRBV20-1 and TRBJ2-7, with D maybe TRBD1 (8 bases). Germline lookup yields CDR1 DFQATT and CDR2 SNEGSKA (reference sequence). The CDR3 has 15 amino acids. V was pared by 3 bases and J by 2 bases, with 17 bases between.

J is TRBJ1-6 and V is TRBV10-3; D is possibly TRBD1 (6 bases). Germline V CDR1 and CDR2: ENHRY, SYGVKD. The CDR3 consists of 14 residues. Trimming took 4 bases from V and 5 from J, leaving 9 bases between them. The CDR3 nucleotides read TGTGCCATCAGTGGGACAGAGAATAATTCACCCCTCCACTTT. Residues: CAISGTENNSPLHF.

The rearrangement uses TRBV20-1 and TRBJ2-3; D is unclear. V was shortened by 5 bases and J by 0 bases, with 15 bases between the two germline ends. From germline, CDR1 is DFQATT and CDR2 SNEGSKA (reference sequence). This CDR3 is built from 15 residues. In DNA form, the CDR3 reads TGCAGTGCTCTCAACTCGGCAGCTAGCACAGATACGCAGTATTTT. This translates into CSALNSAASTDTQYF.

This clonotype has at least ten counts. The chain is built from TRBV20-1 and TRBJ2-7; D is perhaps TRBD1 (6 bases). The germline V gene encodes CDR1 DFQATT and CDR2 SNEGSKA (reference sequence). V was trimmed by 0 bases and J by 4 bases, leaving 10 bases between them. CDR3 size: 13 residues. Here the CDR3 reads CSARDPQGYEQYF. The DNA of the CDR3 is TGCAGTGCTAGAGACCCACAGGGTTACGAGCAGTACTTC.

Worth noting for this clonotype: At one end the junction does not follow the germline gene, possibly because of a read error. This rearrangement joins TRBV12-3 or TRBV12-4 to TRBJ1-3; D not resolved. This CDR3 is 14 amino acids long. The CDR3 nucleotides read TGTGCCAGCAGTGAGACATTAGCTGGAGACACCATATATTTT. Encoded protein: CASSETLAGDTIYF.

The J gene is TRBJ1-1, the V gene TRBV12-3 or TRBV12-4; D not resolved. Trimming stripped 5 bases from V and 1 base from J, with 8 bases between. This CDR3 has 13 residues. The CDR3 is CASSPRPNTEAFF. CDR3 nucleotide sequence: TGTGCCAGCAGTCCTCGGCCGAACACTGAAGCTTTCTTT.

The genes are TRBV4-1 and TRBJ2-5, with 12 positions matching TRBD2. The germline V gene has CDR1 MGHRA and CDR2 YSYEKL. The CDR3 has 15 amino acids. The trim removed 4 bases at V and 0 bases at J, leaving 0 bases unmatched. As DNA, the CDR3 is TGCGCCAGCAGCCGGACTAGCGGGAACCAAGAGACCCAGTACTTC. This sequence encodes CASSRTSGNQETQYF.

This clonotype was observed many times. The CDR3 coding sequence is TGTGCCAGCAGCGTCTTGAGGGCCAAAAACATTCAGTACTTC. Translated, it gives CASSVLRAKNIQYF. This chain links TRBV7-2 with TRBJ2-4; D unresolved. The germline V gene has CDR1 SGHTA and CDR2 FQGNSA. The CDR3 runs to 14 residues. Trimming took off 5 bases at V and 1 base at J, with 9 bases between the two ends.

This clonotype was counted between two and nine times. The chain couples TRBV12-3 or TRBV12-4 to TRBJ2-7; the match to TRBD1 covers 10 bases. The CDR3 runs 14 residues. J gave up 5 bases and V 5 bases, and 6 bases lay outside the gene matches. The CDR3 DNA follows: TGTGCCAGCAGTCCCAGACAGGGGGCCGACGAGCAGTACTTC. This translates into CASSPRQGADEQYF.

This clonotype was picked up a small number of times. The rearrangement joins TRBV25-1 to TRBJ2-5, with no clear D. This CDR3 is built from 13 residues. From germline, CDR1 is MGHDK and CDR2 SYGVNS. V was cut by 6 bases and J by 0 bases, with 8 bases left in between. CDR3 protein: CASRPEYQETQYF. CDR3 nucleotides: TGTGCCAGCAGGCCAGAGTACCAAGAGACCCAGTACTTC. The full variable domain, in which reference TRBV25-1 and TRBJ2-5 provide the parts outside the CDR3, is EADIYQTPRYLVIGTGKKITLECSQTMGHDKMYWYQQDPGMELHLIHYSYGVNSTEKGDLSSESTVSRIRTEHFPLTLESARPSHTSQYLCASRPEYQETQYFGPGTRLLVL.

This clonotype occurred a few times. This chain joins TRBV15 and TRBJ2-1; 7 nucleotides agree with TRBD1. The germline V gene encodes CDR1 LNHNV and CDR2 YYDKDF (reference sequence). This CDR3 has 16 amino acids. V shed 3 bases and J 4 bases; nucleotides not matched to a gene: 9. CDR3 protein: CATSSLHGQVYNEQFF. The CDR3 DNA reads TGTGCCACCAGCAGCCTCCACGGACAGGTATACAATGAGCAGTTCTTC.

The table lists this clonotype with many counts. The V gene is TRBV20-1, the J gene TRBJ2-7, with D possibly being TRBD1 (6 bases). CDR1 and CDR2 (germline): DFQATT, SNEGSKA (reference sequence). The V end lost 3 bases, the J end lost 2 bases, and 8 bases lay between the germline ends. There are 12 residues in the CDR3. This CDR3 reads CSARRDTYEQYF. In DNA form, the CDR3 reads TGCAGTGCTAGGAGGGACACCTACGAGCAGTACTTC.

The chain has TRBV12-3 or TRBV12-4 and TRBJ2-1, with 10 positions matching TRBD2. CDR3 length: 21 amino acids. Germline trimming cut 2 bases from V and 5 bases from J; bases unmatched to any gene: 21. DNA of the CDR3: TGTGCCAGCAGTTTACGGTTTCTTGGGCTAGCGGGGGCCCGATCCAACAATGAGCAGTTCTTC. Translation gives CASSLRFLGLAGARSNNEQFF.

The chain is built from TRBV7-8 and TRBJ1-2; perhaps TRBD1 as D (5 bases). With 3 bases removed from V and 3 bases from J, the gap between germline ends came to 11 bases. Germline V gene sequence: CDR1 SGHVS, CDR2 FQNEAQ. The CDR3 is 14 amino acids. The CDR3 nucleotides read TGTGCCAGCAGCTTCATTCAGGGTTACTATGGCTACACCTTC. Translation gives CASSFIQGYYGYTF.

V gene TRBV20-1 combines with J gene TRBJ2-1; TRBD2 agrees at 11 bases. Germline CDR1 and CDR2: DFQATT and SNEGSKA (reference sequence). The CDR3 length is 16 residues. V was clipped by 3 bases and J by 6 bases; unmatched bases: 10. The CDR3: CSARVPSGGFVNEQFF. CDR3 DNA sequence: TGCAGTGCTAGGGTTCCTAGCGGGGGGTTTGTCAATGAGCAGTTCTTC.

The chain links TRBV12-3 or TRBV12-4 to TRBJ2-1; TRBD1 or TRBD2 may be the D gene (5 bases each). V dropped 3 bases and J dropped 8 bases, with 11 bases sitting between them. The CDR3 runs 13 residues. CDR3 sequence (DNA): TGTGCCAGCAGTTTTGAGCGAGGGGATGAGCAGTTCTTC. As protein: CASSFERGDEQFF.

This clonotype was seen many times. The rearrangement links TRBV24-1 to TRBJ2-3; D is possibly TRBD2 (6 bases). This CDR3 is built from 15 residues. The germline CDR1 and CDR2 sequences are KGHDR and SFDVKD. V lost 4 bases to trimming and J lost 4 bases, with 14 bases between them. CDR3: CATSDAGQGADTQYF. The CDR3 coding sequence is TGTGCCACCAGTGACGCGGGGCAGGGTGCAGATACGCAGTATTTT.

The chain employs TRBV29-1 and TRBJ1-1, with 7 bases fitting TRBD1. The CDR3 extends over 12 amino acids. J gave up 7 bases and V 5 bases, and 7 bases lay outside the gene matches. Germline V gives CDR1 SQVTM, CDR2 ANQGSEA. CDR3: CSVYRDSGEAFF. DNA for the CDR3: TGCAGCGTTTACCGGGACAGTGGTGAAGCTTTCTTT.

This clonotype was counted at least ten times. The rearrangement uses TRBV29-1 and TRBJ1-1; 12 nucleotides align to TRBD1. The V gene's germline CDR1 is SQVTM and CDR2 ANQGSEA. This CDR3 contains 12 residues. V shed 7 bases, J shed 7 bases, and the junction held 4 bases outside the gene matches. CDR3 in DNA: TGCAGCGGGGGACAGGGGGCGAATGAAGCTTTCTTT. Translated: CSGGQGANEAFF.

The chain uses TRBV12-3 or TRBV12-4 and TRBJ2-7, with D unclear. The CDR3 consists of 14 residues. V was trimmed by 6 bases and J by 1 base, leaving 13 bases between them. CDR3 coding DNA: TGTGCCAGCAGAACCGGGTTCGCTTCCTACGAGCAGTACTTC. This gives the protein CASRTGFASYEQYF.